This T cell receptor beta chain was recorded in a study of CD8+ T cells in alopecia areata. Extraction and reverse transcription of RNA yielded cDNA as the sequencing template. Using immunoSEQ multiplex PCR, the repertoire was profiled, and TCRdb retains in-frame clones only, with some absent. This sample has around 60,000 clones, with around 47% found just once. The CDR3 is 14 residues long. V dropped 1 base and J dropped 6 bases, with 13 bases sitting between them. CDR1 SGHTA and CDR2 FQGNSA come from the germline V gene. Sample: NKG2D-low CD8+ T cells sorted from blood. The receptor was isolated from a human donor with alopecia areata. The chain employs TRBV7-2 and TRBJ2-7; D not certain. This chain's CDR3 is CASSLVAPDSEQYF. The CDR3 nucleotides read TGTGCCAGCAGCTTAGTCGCCCCCGACTCCGAGCAGTACTTC.